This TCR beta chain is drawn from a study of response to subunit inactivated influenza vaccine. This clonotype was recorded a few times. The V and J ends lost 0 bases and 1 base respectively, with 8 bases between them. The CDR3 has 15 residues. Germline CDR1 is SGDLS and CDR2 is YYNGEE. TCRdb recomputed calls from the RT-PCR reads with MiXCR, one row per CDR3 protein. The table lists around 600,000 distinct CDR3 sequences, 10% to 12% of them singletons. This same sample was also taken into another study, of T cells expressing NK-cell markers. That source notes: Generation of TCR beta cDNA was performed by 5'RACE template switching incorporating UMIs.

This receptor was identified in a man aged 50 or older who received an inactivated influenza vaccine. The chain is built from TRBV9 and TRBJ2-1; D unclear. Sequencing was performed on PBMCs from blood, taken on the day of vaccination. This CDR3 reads CASSVDILSYNEQFF. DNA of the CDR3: TGTGCCAGCAGCGTAGATATCTTGTCCTACAATGAGCAGTTCTTC.